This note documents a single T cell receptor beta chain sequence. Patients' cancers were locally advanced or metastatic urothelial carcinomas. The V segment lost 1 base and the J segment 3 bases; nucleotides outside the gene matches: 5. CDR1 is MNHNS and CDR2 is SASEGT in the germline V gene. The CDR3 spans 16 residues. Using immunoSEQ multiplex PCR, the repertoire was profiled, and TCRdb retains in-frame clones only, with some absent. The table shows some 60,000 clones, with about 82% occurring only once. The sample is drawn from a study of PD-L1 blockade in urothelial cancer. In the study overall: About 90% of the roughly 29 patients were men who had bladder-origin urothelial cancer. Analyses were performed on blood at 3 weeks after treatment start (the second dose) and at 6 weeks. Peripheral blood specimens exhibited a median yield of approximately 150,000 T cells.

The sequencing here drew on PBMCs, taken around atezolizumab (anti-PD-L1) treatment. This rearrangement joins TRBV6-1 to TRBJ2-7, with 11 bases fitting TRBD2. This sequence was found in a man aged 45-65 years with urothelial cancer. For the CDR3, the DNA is TGTGCCAGCAGTGAAGAAGAAGGACTAGCGGGCTACGAGCAGTACTTC. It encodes CASSEEEGLAGYEQYF.